One T cell receptor beta chain is described in this entry. Per the original methods: Nucleated cell counts were estimated from reference gene primer amplification. Libraries were prepared by immunoSEQ multiplex PCR; TCRdb keeps only in-frame clonotypes and omits some of them. That table gives V, J and clone size, and the DNA gave D and trimming. The sample has approximately 670,000 clones; 85% to 90% are singletons. The data were taken from a study of blood T cell repertoires in COVID-19. Overall study: Researchers got acute and convalescent COVID-19 samples from the United States, Italy and Spain. Sources were T cells, B-cell-depleted T cells, or PBMCs; the material itself was cDNA or gDNA.

Germline-derived CDR1 and CDR2 are KGHSH and LQKENI. V was shortened by 4 bases and J by 5 bases, with 5 bases between the two germline ends. The CDR3 is made up of 12 amino acids. The clonotype originates from a woman younger than 30 with acute or convalescent COVID-19. The sequenced material came from peripheral blood. The rearrangement uses TRBV18 and TRBJ1-4; unclear D gene. CDR3 in amino acids: CASSQQNEKLFF. The CDR3, as DNA: TGTGCCAGCTCACAACAAAATGAAAAACTGTTTTTT.